The present entry profiles one T cell receptor beta chain with its context. The sample comes from a study of shared T cell receptors in the human thymus. The V gene's germline CDR1 is SGHDN and CDR2 FVKESK. V trimming: 4 bases; J trimming: 4 bases; junction bases outside the gene matches: 12. The CDR3 runs to 17 residues. Only in-frame clones appear in the TCRdb table, and some are missing; sequencing was by immunoSEQ multiplex PCR. The table has 600,000 or so clones, about 87% seen once. The same data also went into a second study, on human thymus T cells. That report adds: Thymus tissue was removed during corrective cardiac surgery. Blood and thymic repertoires both appeared biased in V and J gene usage.

The gene calls are TRBV14 and TRBJ2-7; 11 bases agree with TRBD1. This TCR derives from a boy younger than two with a congenital heart defect. Specimen: thymocytes. The CDR3 nucleotides read TGTGCCAGCAGCCCCGAAATCACCGGGACAGGGGGTTACGAGCAGTACTTC. It encodes CASSPEITGTGGYEQYF.